This T cell receptor (beta chain) originates from a study of T cell clonality in common variable immunodeficiency. Study observations and caveats: Links between repertoire features and CVID complications were heterogeneity-limited. Fewer deletions and N-nucleotide insertions were reportedly seen in common variable immunodeficiency TCR beta sequences. Authors noted CVID clonality's cause needs subpopulation repertoire sequencing.

The V end was cut by 2 bases, the J end by 8 bases, with 15 bases between. In germline, CDR1 is SEHNR, CDR2 FQNEAQ (reference sequence). The CDR3 extends over 15 amino acids. The data were produced by immunoSEQ multiplex PCR, yet TCRdb's version contains in-frame clones alone and is incomplete. The table lists approximately 38,000 clones, no singletons, with approximately 5.6% in the top ten. Patients had low serum IgG, IgA and/or IgM and specific antibody deficiency. This clone was counted ten times or more. Antigen specificity is unknown. The sequence runs out 3 residues before the end of the CDR3; the remainder is reconstructed from the germline J gene.

Sample: peripheral blood mononuclear cells. This chain uses TRBV7-9 with TRBJ1-4, with D perhaps TRBD1 (6 bases). The sequence came from a human donor with common variable immunodeficiency. The CDR3 is CASSLPTGPSEKLFF. The DNA read from the CDR3 is TGTGCCAGCAGCTTACCGACAGGTCCGTCCGAAAAA.